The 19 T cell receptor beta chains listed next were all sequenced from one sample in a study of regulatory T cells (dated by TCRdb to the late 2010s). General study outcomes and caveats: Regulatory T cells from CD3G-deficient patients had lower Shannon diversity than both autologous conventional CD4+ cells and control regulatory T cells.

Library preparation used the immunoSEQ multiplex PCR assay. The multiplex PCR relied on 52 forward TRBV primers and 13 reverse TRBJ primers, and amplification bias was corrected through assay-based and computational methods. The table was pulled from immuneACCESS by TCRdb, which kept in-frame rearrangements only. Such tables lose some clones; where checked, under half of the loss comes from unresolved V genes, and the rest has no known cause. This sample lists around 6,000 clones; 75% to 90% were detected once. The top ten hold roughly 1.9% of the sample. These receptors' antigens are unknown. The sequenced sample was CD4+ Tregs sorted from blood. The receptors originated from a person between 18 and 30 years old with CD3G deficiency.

The CDR3 DNA follows: TGCGCCAGCAGCTTGGGGACAGGGAACACTGAAGCTTTCTTT. Residues: CASSLGTGNTEAFF. V usage is TRBV5-1 and J usage is TRBJ1-1, with 7 bases matching TRBD1. CDR3 length: 14 amino acids. V lost 0 bases and J lost 1; bases outside the gene matches: 0. Germline assignment: CDR1 SGHRS and CDR2 YFSETQ. Combining the CDR3 with reference TRBV5-1 and TRBJ1-1 gives the whole variable domain KAGVTQTPRYLIKTRGQQVTLSCSPISGHRSVSWYQQTPGQGLQFLFEYFSETQRNKGNFPGRFSGRQFSNSRSEMNVSTLELGDSALYLCASSLGTGNTEAFFGQGTRLTVV.

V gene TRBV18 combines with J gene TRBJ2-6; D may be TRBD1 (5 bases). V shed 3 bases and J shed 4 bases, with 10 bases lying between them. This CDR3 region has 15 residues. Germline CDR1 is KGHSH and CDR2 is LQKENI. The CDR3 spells CASSPAGYGANVLTF. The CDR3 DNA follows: TGTGCCAGCTCACCGGCAGGGTACGGGGCCAACGTCCTGACTTTC.

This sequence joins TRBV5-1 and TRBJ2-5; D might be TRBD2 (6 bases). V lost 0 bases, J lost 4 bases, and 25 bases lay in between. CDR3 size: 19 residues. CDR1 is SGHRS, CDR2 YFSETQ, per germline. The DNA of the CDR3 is TGCGCCAGCAGCTTGGGTTTTGGCGGGAAGGCGTCGGTAAGAGAGACCCAGTACTTC. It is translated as CASSLGFGGKASVRETQYF. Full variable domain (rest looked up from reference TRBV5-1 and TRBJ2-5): KAGVTQTPRYLIKTRGQQVTLSCSPISGHRSVSWYQQTPGQGLQFLFEYFSETQRNKGNFPGRFSGRQFSNSRSEMNVSTLELGDSALYLCASSLGFGGKASVRETQYFGPGTRLLVL.

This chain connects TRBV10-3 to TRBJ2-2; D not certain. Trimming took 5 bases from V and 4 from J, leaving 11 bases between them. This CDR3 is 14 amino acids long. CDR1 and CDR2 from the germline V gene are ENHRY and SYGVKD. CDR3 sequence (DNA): TGTGCCATCAGTCGCCTATCGGGCACCGGGGAGCTGTTTTTT. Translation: CAISRLSGTGELFF.

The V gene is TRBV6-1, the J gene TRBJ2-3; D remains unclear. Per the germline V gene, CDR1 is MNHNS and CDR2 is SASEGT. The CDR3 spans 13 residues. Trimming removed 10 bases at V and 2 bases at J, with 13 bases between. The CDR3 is CATKQLYTDTQYF. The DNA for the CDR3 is TGTGCCACCAAGCAACTGTACACAGATACGCAGTATTTT.

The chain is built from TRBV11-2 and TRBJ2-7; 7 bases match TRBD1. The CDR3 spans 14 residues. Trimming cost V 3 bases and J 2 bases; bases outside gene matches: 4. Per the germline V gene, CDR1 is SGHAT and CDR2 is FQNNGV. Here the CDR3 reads CASSFDRAPYEQYF. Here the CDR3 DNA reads TGTGCCAGCAGCTTCGACAGGGCTCCCTACGAGCAGTACTTC.

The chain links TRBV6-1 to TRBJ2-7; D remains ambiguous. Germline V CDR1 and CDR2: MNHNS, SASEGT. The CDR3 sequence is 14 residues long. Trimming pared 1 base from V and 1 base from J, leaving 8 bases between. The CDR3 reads CASSEVYSSYEQYF. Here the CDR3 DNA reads TGTGCCAGCAGTGAAGTTTACAGTTCCTACGAGCAGTACTTC.

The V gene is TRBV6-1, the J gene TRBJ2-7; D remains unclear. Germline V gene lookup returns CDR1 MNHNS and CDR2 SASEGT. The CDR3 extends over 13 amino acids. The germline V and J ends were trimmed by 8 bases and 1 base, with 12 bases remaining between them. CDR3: CASGLGRSYEQYF. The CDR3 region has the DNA TGTGCCAGCGGGCTAGGGCGGTCCTACGAGCAGTACTTC.

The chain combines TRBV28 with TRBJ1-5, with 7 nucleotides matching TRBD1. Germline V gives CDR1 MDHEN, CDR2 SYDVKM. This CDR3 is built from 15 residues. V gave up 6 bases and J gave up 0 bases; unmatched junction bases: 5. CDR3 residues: CASRRDSNSNQPQHF. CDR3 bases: TGTGCCAGCAGAAGGGACAGCAATAGCAATCAGCCCCAGCATTTT. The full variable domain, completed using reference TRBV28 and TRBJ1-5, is DVKVTQSSRYLVKRTGEKVFLECVQDMDHENMFWYRQDPGLGLRLIYFSYDVKMKEKGDIPEGYSVSREKKERFSLILESASTNQTSMYLCASRRDSNSNQPQHFGDGTRLSIL.

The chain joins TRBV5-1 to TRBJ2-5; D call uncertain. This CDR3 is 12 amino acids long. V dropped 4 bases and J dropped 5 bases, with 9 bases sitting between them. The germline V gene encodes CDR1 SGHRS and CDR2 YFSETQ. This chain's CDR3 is CASSADRETQYF. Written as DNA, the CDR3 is TGCGCCAGCAGCGCGGACCGGGAGACCCAGTACTTC.

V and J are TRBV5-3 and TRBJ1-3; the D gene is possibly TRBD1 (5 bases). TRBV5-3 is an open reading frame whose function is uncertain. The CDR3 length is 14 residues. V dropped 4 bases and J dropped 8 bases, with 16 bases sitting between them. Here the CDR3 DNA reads TGTGCCAGAAGCCGTGACAGCCCGGGGGACACCATATATTTT. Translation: CARSRDSPGDTIYF.

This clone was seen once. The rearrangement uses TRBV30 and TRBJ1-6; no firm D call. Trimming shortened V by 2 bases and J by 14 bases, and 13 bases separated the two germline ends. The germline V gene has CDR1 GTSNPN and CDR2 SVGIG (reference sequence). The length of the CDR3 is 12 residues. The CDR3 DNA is TGTGCCTGGAGTAAAGGCCTATTCTCCCTCCACTTT. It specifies CAWSKGLFSLHF. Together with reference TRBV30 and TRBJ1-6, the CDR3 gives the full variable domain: SQTIHQWPATLVQPVGSPLSLECTVEGTSNPNLYWYRQAAGRGLQLLFYSVGIGQISSEVPQNLSASRPQDRQFILSSKKLLLSDSGFYLCAWSKGLFSLHFGNGTRLTVT.

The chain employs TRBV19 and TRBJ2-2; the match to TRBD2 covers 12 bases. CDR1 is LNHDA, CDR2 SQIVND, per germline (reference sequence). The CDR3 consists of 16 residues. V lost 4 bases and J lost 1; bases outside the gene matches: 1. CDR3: CASSKLAGGNTGELFF. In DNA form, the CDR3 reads TGTGCCAGTAGTAAACTAGCGGGAGGGAACACCGGGGAGCTGTTTTTT.

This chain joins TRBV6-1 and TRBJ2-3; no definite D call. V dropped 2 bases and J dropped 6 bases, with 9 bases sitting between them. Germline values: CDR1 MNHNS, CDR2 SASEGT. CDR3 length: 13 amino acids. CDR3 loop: CASSERVVDTQYF. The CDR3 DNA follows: TGTGCCAGCAGTGAAAGGGTAGTGGATACGCAGTATTTT.

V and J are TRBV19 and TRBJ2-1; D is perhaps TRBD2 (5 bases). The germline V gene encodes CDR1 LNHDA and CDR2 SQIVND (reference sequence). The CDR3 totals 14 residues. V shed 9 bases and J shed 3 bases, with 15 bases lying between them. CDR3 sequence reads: CASAGGPLYNEQFF. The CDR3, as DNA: TGTGCCAGCGCGGGCGGACCACTCTACAATGAGCAGTTCTTC. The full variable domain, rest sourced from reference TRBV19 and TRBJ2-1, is DGGITQSPKYLFRKEGQNVTLSCEQNLNHDAMYWYRQDPGQGLRLIYYSQIVNDFQKGDIAEGYSVSREKKESFPLTVTSAQKNPTAFYLCASAGGPLYNEQFFGPGTRLTVL.

The CDR3 sequence is CASSEVTALYEQYF. CDR3 coding DNA: TGTGCCAGCAGTGAAGTAACAGCTCTATACGAGCAGTACTTC. The J gene is TRBJ2-7, the V gene TRBV6-1; D is uncertain. Germline CDR1 and CDR2: MNHNS and SASEGT. V was cut by 1 base and J by 4 bases, with 11 bases left in between. The CDR3 has 14 residues.

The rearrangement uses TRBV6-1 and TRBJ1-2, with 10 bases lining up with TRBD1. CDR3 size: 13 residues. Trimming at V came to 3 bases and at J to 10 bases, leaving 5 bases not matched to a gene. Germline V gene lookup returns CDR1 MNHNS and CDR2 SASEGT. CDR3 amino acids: CASSDRDRGPYTF. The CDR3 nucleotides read TGTGCCAGCAGTGACCGGGACAGGGGCCCCTACACCTTC.

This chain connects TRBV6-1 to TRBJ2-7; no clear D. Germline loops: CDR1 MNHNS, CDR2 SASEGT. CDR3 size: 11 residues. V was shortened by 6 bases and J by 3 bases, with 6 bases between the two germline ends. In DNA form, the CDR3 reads TGTGCCAGCAGGGATCTCTACGAGCAGTACTTC. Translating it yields CASRDLYEQYF.

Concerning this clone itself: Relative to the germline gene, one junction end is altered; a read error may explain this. CDR3 DNA sequence: TGCGCCAGCAGCCGCGATGGACTAGCGGGTGGATGGAACTTC. As protein: CASSRDGLAGGWNF. The V gene is TRBV5-1, the J gene TRBJ2-7, with 11 bases aligning to TRBD2. This CDR3 region has 14 residues. The germline V gene encodes CDR1 SGHRS and CDR2 YFSETQ.